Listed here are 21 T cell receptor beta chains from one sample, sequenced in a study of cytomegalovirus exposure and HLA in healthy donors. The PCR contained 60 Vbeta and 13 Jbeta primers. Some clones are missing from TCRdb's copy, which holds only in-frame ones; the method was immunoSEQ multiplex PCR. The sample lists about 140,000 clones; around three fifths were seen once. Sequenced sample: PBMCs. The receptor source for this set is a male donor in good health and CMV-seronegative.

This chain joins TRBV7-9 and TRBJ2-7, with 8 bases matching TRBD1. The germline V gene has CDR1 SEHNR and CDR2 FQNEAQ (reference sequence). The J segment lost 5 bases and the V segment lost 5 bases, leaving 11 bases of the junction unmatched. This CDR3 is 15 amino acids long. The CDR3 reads CASSPTGDSFHEQYF. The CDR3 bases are TGTGCCAGCAGCCCGACAGGGGACTCCTTCCACGAGCAGTACTTC.

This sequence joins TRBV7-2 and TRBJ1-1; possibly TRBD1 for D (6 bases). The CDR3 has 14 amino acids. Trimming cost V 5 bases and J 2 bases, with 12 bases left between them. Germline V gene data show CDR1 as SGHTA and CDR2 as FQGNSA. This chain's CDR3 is CASSPQGLNTEAFF. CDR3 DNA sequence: TGTGCCAGCAGCCCCCAGGGGCTAAACACTGAAGCTTTCTTT.

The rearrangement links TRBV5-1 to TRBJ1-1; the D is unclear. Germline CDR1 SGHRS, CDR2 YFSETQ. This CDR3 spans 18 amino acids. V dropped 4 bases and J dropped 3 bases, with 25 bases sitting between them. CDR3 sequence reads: CASSQLPVPDAADTEAFF. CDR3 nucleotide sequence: TGCGCCAGCAGCCAACTCCCTGTGCCAGACGCGGCCGACACTGAAGCTTTCTTT.

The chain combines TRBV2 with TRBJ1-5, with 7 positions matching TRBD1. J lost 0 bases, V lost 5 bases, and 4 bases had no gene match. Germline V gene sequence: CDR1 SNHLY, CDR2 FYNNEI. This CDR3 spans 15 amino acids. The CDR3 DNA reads TGTGCCAGCAGTAGTCAGGGGGTTAGCAATCAGCCCCAGCATTTT. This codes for CASSSQGVSNQPQHF.

The chain's CDR3 is CAIAGGGYTF. For the CDR3, the DNA is TGTGCCATCGCGGGGGGGGGCTACACCTTC. The V gene is TRBV2, the J gene TRBJ1-2; D is possibly TRBD1 (5 bases). The germline CDR1 and CDR2 sequences are SNHLY and FYNNEI. Trimming took 10 bases from V and 8 from J, leaving 11 bases between them. CDR3 length: 10 amino acids.

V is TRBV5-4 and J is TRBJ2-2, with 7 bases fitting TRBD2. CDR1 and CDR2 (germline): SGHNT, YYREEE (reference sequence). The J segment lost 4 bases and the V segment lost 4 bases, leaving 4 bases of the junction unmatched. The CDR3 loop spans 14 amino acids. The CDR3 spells CASSPGGTTGELFF. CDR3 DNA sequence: TGTGCCAGCAGCCCGGGAGGTACCACCGGGGAGCTGTTTTTT.

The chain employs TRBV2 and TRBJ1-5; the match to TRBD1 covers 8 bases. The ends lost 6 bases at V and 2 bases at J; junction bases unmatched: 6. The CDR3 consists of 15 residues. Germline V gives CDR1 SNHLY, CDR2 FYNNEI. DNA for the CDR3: TGTGCCAGCAGCACTGGACAGGGTGGCAATCAGCCCCAGCATTTT. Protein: CASSTGQGGNQPQHF.

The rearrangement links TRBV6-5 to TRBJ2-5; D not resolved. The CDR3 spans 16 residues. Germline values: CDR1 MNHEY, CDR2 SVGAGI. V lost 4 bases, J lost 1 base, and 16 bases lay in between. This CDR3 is CASSWMGPERQETQYF. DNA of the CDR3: TGTGCCAGCAGTTGGATGGGTCCCGAGCGCCAAGAGACCCAGTACTTC.

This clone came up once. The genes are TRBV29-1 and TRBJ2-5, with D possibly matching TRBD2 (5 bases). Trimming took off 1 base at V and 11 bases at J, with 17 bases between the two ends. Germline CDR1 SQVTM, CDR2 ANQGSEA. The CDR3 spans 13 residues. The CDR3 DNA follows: TGCAGCGTTGAAGTCTCGGCAGTTGGGGAGCAGTACTTC. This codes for CSVEVSAVGEQYF.

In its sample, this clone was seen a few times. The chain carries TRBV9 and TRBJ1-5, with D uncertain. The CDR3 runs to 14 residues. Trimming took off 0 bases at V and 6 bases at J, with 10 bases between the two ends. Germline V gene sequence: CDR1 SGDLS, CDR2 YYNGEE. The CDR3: CASSVESAGQPQHF. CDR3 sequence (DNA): TGTGCCAGCAGCGTAGAGTCAGCAGGTCAGCCCCAGCATTTT.

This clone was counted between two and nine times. For the CDR3, the DNA is TGTGCCAGCTCACCCGTACAGGGCCCTGAGCAGTTCTTC. Protein sequence: CASSPVQGPEQFF. The V and J genes are TRBV18 and TRBJ2-1, with TRBD1 as a possible D gene (6 bases). Per germline, CDR1 KGHSH and CDR2 LQKENI. The CDR3 is 13 amino acids. V lost 3 bases, J lost 9 bases, and 12 bases lay in between.

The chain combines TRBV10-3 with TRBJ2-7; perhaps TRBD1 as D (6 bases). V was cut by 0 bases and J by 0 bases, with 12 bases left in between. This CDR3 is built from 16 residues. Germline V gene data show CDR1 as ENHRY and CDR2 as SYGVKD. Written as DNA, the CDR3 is TGTGCCATCAGTGAGTCGGGGGCGATGCGCTCCTACGAGCAGTACTTC. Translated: CAISESGAMRSYEQYF.

CDR3 amino acids: CASSLARGGRVEQFF. CDR3 nucleotide sequence: TGTGCCAGCAGTCTCGCGCGGGGGGGCAGGGTTGAGCAGTTCTTC. The chain employs TRBV5-4 and TRBJ2-1; 9 bases fit TRBD2. Trimming removed 5 bases from V and 9 bases from J; junction bases left unmatched: 12. Germline V gene lookup returns CDR1 SGHNT and CDR2 YYREEE (reference sequence). The CDR3 is 15 residues long.

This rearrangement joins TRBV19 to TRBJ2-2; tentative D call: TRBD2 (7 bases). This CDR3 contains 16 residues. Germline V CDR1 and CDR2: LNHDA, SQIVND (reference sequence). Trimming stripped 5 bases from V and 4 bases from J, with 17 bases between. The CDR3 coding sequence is TGTGCCAGTAGTTATGCCGGGGGGCGGGGCACCGGGGAGCTGTTTTTT. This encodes CASSYAGGRGTGELFF.

As DNA, the CDR3 is TGTGCCAGCAGCGGGGCTTTTTACAATGAGCAGTTCTTC. It yields the protein CASSGAFYNEQFF. V is TRBV14 and J is TRBJ2-1, with D possibly TRBD1 on 5 matching bases. CDR3 size: 13 residues. The ends were cut back, 5 bases at V and 4 bases at J, with 9 bases in the middle. Germline-derived CDR1 and CDR2 are SGHDN and FVKESK.

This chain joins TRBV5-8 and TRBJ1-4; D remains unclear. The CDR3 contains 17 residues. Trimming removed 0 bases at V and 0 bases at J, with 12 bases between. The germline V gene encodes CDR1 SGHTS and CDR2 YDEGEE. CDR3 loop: CASSLGVGGTTNEKLFF. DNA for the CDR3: TGTGCCAGCAGCTTGGGCGTCGGAGGCACAACTAATGAAAAACTGTTTTTT.

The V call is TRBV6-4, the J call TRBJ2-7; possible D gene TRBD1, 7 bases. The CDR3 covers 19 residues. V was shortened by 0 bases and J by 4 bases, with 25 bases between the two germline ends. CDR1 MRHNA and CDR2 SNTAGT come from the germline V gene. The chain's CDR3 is CASSDSILGWQGGAYEQYF. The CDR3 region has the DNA TGTGCCAGCAGTGACTCGATCCTAGGTTGGCAGGGGGGTGCGTACGAGCAGTACTTC.

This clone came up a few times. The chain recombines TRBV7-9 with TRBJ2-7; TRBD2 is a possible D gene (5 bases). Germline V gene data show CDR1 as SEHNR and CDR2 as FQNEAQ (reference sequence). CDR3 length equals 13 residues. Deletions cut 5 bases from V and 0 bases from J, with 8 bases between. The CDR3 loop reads CASSAGFSYEQYF. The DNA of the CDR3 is TGTGCCAGCAGCGCGGGCTTCTCCTACGAGCAGTACTTC.

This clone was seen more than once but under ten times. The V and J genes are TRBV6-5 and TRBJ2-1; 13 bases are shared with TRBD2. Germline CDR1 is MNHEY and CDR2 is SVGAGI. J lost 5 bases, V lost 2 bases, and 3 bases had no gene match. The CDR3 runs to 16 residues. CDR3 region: CASSYPLAGGNNEQFF. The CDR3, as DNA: TGTGCCAGCAGTTACCCACTAGCGGGGGGGAACAATGAGCAGTTCTTC.

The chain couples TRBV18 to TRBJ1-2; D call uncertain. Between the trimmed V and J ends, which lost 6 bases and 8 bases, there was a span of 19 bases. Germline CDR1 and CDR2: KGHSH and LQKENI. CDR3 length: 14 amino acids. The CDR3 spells CASSAIELEVGYTF. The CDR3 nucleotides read TGTGCCAGCTCCGCCATCGAGCTGGAGGTGGGCTACACCTTC.

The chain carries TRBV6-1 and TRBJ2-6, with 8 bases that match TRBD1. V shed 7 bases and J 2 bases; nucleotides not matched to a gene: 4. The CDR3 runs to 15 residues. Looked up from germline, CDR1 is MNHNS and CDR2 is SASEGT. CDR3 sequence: CASTSTGAGANVLTF. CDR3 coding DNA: TGTGCCAGCACCTCGACAGGGGCTGGGGCCAACGTCCTGACTTTC.